This entry lists 30 T cell receptor beta chains sequenced from one sample in a study of T cells after yellow fever vaccination. Using its own MiXCR run on the 5' RACE reads, TCRdb lists one record per CDR3 protein. The data show hundreds of thousands of distinct CDR3 sequences, 9% to 15% seen once. Sample: PBMCs, taken on the day of the yellow fever booster vaccination. Source of these receptors: a man aged 25 to 40 who received the YFV17D yellow fever vaccine.

In its sample, this clonotype was seen a few times. This chain's CDR3 is CASSLEQGSRTEAFF. CDR3 nucleotides: TGTGCCAGCAGCTTAGAACAGGGCTCGCGCACTGAAGCTTTCTTT. The chain is built from TRBV7-8 and TRBJ1-1; D may be TRBD1 (6 bases). CDR1 and CDR2 from the germline V gene are SGHVS and FQNEAQ. Trimming pared 1 base from V and 4 bases from J, leaving 13 bases between. CDR3 size: 15 residues.

The chain recombines TRBV4-3 with TRBJ2-3; no clear D gene. The CDR3 covers 17 residues. In germline, CDR1 is LGHNA, CDR2 YSLEER. Between the trimmed V and J ends, which lost 1 base and 0 bases, there was a span of 14 bases. The CDR3 loop reads CASSQGGSIPSTDTQYF. CDR3 DNA sequence: TGCGCCAGCAGCCAAGGGGGAAGCATCCCTAGCACAGATACGCAGTATTTT.

This rearrangement joins TRBV6-5 to TRBJ2-4, with D possibly matching TRBD2 (5 bases). V lost 7 bases and J 5 bases, leaving 9 bases between the germline ends. The CDR3 loop spans 12 amino acids. Germline assignment: CDR1 MNHEY and CDR2 SVGAGI. The CDR3 loop reads CASTTGENIQYF. CDR3 nucleotide sequence: TGTGCCAGCACCACCGGGGAAAACATTCAGTACTTC.

The V call is TRBV6-2 or TRBV6-3, the J call TRBJ2-4; 8 bases are a match to TRBD1. The CDR3 totals 13 residues. From germline, CDR1 is MNHEY and CDR2 SVGEGT. J lost 8 bases, V lost 6 bases, and 6 bases had no gene match. The chain's CDR3 is CASSRTGMDIQYF. For the CDR3, the DNA is TGTGCCAGCAGCCGGACAGGGATGGACATTCAGTACTTC.

This clonotype was recorded at least ten times. The rearrangement uses TRBV20-1 and TRBJ2-5; a weak D match, TRBD2 (6 bases). The CDR3 has 15 residues. V was pared by 6 bases and J by 4 bases, with 21 bases between. Germline V gene data show CDR1 as DFQATT and CDR2 as SNEGSKA (reference sequence). The CDR3 is CSAPLGGRARETQYF. The CDR3 coding sequence is TGCAGTGCCCCTCTAGGAGGGCGTGCACGAGAGACCCAGTACTTC.

This clonotype came up a few times. V is TRBV9 and J is TRBJ2-1; D possibly matches TRBD1 or TRBD2 (5 bases each). Germline CDR1 reads SGDLS; CDR2 reads YYNGEE. The CDR3 contains 16 residues. V was shortened by 7 bases and J by 4 bases, with 21 bases between the two germline ends. The CDR3 region is CASSQGASGVYNEQFF. DNA for the CDR3: TGTGCCAGCTCCCAGGGTGCCAGCGGAGTATACAATGAGCAGTTCTTC.

Only a few counts were recorded for this clonotype. V and J are TRBV10-2 and TRBJ2-7; the match to TRBD2 covers 10 bases. This CDR3 spans 14 amino acids. Germline trimming cut 8 bases from V and 4 bases from J; bases unmatched to any gene: 8. CDR1 is WSHSY and CDR2 is SAAADI in the germline V gene. The CDR3 DNA follows: TGCGCCAGCCATAGGACTAGCGGAGGATACGAGCAGTACTTC. As protein: CASHRTSGGYEQYF.

A note on this clonotype: One end of the junction fails to match germline, which may point to a read error. The gene calls are TRBV18 and TRBJ2-1; 10 bases map to TRBD1. The CDR3 is made up of 15 amino acids. Germline V gene lookup returns CDR1 KGHSH and CDR2 LQKENI. The CDR3 region has the DNA TGTGCCAGCTCACGGGACAGGGGTTCCTACAATGAGCTGTTCTTC. Amino acid sequence: CASSRDRGSYNELFF.

This clonotype appeared many times. The rearrangement links TRBV7-9 to TRBJ2-3; 7 bases are a match to TRBD2. Trimming removed 10 bases from V and 0 bases from J; junction bases left unmatched: 10. The CDR3 covers 15 residues. Germline V gene lookup returns CDR1 SEHNR and CDR2 FQNEAQ (reference sequence). CDR3 in amino acids: CAKTEIAGSTDTQYF. The CDR3 DNA follows: TGTGCCAAAACCGAGATAGCGGGCAGCACAGATACGCAGTATTTT.

This clonotype has ten or more counts. V usage is TRBV20-1 and J usage is TRBJ2-1; 10 nucleotides line up with TRBD1. This CDR3 spans 14 amino acids. The V segment lost 6 bases and the J segment 6 bases; nucleotides outside the gene matches: 8. Germline-derived CDR1 and CDR2 are DFQATT and SNEGSKA (reference sequence). The DNA for the CDR3 is TGCAGTGCGCAGACAGGGGGCGCAGTCAATGAGCAGTTCTTC. Its translation is CSAQTGGAVNEQFF.

The chain uses TRBV5-4 and TRBJ2-1; D is unresolved. Germline loops: CDR1 SGHNT, CDR2 YYREEE (reference sequence). The length of the CDR3 is 13 residues. Trimming shortened V by 1 base and J by 5 bases, and 7 bases separated the two germline ends. CDR3 sequence reads: CASSLYRDNEQFF. The CDR3, as DNA: TGTGCCAGCAGCTTGTATCGGGACAATGAGCAGTTCTTC.

This chain connects TRBV7-9 to TRBJ1-1; D not resolved. Trimming removed 1 base at V and 1 base at J, with 10 bases between. The germline V gene has CDR1 SEHNR and CDR2 FQNEAQ (reference sequence). The CDR3 covers 15 residues. As DNA, the CDR3 is TGTGCCAGCAGCTTAGATGAGGGAACGAACACTGAAGCTTTCTTT. Amino acids: CASSLDEGTNTEAFF.

In this sample, this clonotype turned up many times. This chain joins TRBV5-4 and TRBJ2-7; 9 bases agree with TRBD1. This CDR3 is built from 14 residues. Germline CDR1 SGHNT, CDR2 YYREEE (reference sequence). V dropped 3 bases and J dropped 6; count of bases not matched to a gene: 7. The chain's CDR3 is CASSSGQGPFEQYF. CDR3 in DNA: TGTGCCAGCAGCTCCGGACAGGGGCCTTTCGAGCAGTACTTC. Complete variable domain (other parts from reference TRBV5-4 and TRBJ2-7): ETGVTQSPTHLIKTRGQQVTLRCSSQSGHNTVSWYQQALGQGPQFIFQYYREEENGRGNFPPRFSGLQFPNYSSELNVNALELDDSALYLCASSSGQGPFEQYFGPGTRLTVT.

This clonotype was seen more than once but under ten times. This chain joins TRBV5-1 and TRBJ2-1; D unresolved. The CDR3 sequence is 19 residues long. Trimming removed 2 bases from V and 0 bases from J, with 21 bases in between. Per germline, CDR1 SGHRS and CDR2 YFSETQ. The CDR3 nucleotides are TGCGCCAGCAGCTTTATCATCCAATCTGGGATGAGCTCCTACAATGAGCAGTTCTTC. It is translated as CASSFIIQSGMSSYNEQFF.

This clonotype showed up just a few times. The chain combines TRBV5-1 with TRBJ2-7; D gene ambiguous. The V and J ends lost 0 bases and 12 bases respectively, with 16 bases between them. CDR3 length: 13 amino acids. From germline, CDR1 is SGHRS and CDR2 YFSETQ. CDR3 sequence reads: CASSLDVPTSLYF. CDR3 sequence (DNA): TGCGCCAGCAGCTTGGATGTACCTACGAGCCTGTACTTC. Supplemented by reference TRBV5-1 and TRBJ2-7, the full variable domain reads KAGVTQTPRYLIKTRGQQVTLSCSPISGHRSVSWYQQTPGQGLQFLFEYFSETQRNKGNFPGRFSGRQFSNSRSEMNVSTLELGDSALYLCASSLDVPTSLYFGPGTRLTVT.

This clonotype was seen ten or more times. The chain employs TRBV20-1 and TRBJ2-1, with 11 bases identical to TRBD2. With 3 bases clipped from V and 5 bases from J, the junction kept 6 bases outside the gene matches. The CDR3 has 15 residues. The germline gives CDR1 DFQATT, CDR2 SNEGSKA (reference sequence). The CDR3 reads CSARTGLAANNEQFF. CDR3 nucleotide sequence: TGCAGTGCTAGGACGGGACTAGCGGCGAACAATGAGCAGTTCTTC.

The V gene is TRBV28, the J gene TRBJ2-5; D not resolved. CDR1 is MDHEN and CDR2 is SYDVKM in the germline V gene. CDR3 size: 14 residues. The V end lost 4 bases, the J end lost 2 bases, and 11 bases lay between the germline ends. CDR3 DNA: TGTGCCAGCAGTTGGCCGGGCGTACAAGAGACCCAGTACTTC. Its translation is CASSWPGVQETQYF.

This clonotype came up a few times. V gene TRBV7-9 combines with J gene TRBJ2-2; no definite D call. The germline CDR1 and CDR2 sequences are SEHNR and FQNEAQ (reference sequence). Trimming pared 1 base from V and 1 base from J, leaving 10 bases between. CDR3 size: 16 residues. This CDR3 reads CASSLVRVENTGELFF. In DNA, the CDR3 is TGTGCCAGCAGCTTAGTGAGAGTGGAGAACACCGGGGAGCTGTTTTTT.

V usage is TRBV25-1 and J usage is TRBJ1-5, with a weak D call TRBD1 (6 bases). CDR3 size: 14 residues. Germline lookup yields CDR1 MGHDK and CDR2 SYGVNS. The ends were cut back, 4 bases at V and 7 bases at J, with 14 bases in the middle. CDR3 DNA: TGTGCCAGCAGTGTCACAGGGACTAACCAGCCCCAGCATTTT. This gives the protein CASSVTGTNQPQHF.

There are many counts of this clonotype. The junction and the germline gene differ at one end; a read error may be behind it. The genes are TRBV5-1 and TRBJ2-7; perhaps TRBD2 as D (6 bases). The germline gives CDR1 SGHRS, CDR2 YFSETQ. The CDR3 is 14 residues long. This chain's CDR3 is CASSLDSGPYEQYF. CDR3 coding DNA: TGTGCCAGCAGCTTAGATAGCGGACCCTACGAGCAGTACTTC.

This rearrangement joins TRBV6-2 or TRBV6-3 to TRBJ2-4; 11 positions match TRBD1. The CDR3 contains 17 residues. Germline V gene sequence: CDR1 MNHEY, CDR2 SVGEGT. The V segment lost 4 bases and the J segment 9 bases; nucleotides outside the gene matches: 14. Written as DNA, the CDR3 is TGTGCCAGCAGTTTCCACCGGGACAGGGGGTTCGTACTCATTCAGTACTTC. Residues: CASSFHRDRGFVLIQYF.

V is TRBV3-1 and J is TRBJ1-1, with D tentatively TRBD1 (6 bases). From germline, CDR1 is LGHDT and CDR2 YNNKEL (reference sequence). This CDR3 spans 14 amino acids. V shed 7 bases and J shed 0 bases, with 12 bases lying between them. CDR3 bases: TGTGCCAGCAAGGGGGTCGAGTTGAACACTGAAGCTTTCTTT. Residues: CASKGVELNTEAFF.

This clonotype was seen a few times. The V gene is TRBV5-1, the J gene TRBJ2-7; 7 bases match TRBD1. CDR3 length equals 14 residues. After removal of 0 bases from V and 6 bases from J, the junction contained 6 bases not matched to a gene. CDR1 SGHRS and CDR2 YFSETQ come from the germline V gene. As DNA, the CDR3 is TGCGCCAGCAGCTTGGAGACAGGGAGAGGCGAGCAGTACTTC. This gives the protein CASSLETGRGEQYF.

The chain carries TRBV5-5 and TRBJ2-1, with TRBD2 matching 11 bases. The V and J ends lost 2 bases and 4 bases, in that order; junction bases with no gene match: 8. Per the germline V gene, CDR1 is SGHKS and CDR2 is YYEKEE (reference sequence). The CDR3 is made up of 17 amino acids. The CDR3 nucleotides are TGTGCCAGCAGCTTTTTTATTAGCGGGAGGGGGTACAATGAGCAGTTCTTC. The encoded protein is CASSFFISGRGYNEQFF.

This clonotype was observed at least ten times. The chain couples TRBV20-1 to TRBJ2-3; 8 bases map to TRBD2. The germline V gene encodes CDR1 DFQATT and CDR2 SNEGSKA (reference sequence). CDR3 length equals 15 residues. V shed 6 bases, J shed 1 base, and the junction held 9 bases outside the gene matches. CDR3 loop: CSADRASGRTDTQYF. CDR3 bases: TGCAGTGCCGACCGGGCTAGCGGGCGCACAGATACGCAGTATTTT.

This chain connects TRBV6-2 or TRBV6-3 to TRBJ2-3, with TRBD2 matching 9 bases. Germline V lookup: CDR1 MNHEY, CDR2 SVGEGT. CDR3 length equals 15 residues. J gave up 0 bases and V 6 bases, and 4 bases lay outside the gene matches. The CDR3 nucleotides read TGTGCCAGCAGAGTAGCGGGAGCTAGCACAGATACGCAGTATTTT. Translated, it gives CASRVAGASTDTQYF.

This clonotype was observed a handful of times. V gene TRBV12-3 or TRBV12-4 combines with J gene TRBJ2-1; D unresolved. Trimming shortened V by 0 bases and J by 4 bases, and 13 bases separated the two germline ends. The CDR3 runs 16 residues. In DNA form, the CDR3 reads TGTGCCAGCAGTTTAGCCGGAGACCGGGTTTACAATGAGCAGTTCTTC. Amino acids: CASSLAGDRVYNEQFF.

The V call is TRBV7-8, the J call TRBJ2-5; 7 nucleotides match TRBD1. CDR3 length: 13 amino acids. Germline V CDR1 and CDR2: SGHVS, FQNEAQ. The V gene end was trimmed by 4 bases and the J gene end by 4 bases; junction bases not matched to a gene: 3. The CDR3 region is CASSWRQGETQYF. The CDR3 DNA reads as TGTGCCAGCAGCTGGAGACAGGGAGAGACCCAGTACTTC.

This clonotype was seen a handful of times. The chain couples TRBV7-9 to TRBJ1-4, with TRBD1 identical over 7 bases. J gave up 8 bases and V 7 bases, and 4 bases lay outside the gene matches. Germline V gene sequence: CDR1 SEHNR, CDR2 FQNEAQ (reference sequence). This CDR3 spans 12 amino acids. The CDR3 loop reads CASTQGGEKLFF. CDR3 nucleotides: TGTGCCAGCACGCAGGGGGGAGAAAAACTGTTTTTT.

This clonotype appeared many times. The chain recombines TRBV27 with TRBJ1-2; D unresolved. The CDR3 has 14 amino acids. Germline-derived CDR1 and CDR2 are MNHEY and SMNVEV (reference sequence). Trimming cost V 2 bases and J 6 bases, with 13 bases left between them. The CDR3 DNA follows: TGTGCCAGCAGTTTAAGGGATGGAGTTGATGGCTACACCTTC. It yields the protein CASSLRDGVDGYTF.